These 6 T cell receptor beta chains share one sample of origin, sequenced in a study of T-cell reconstitution after alpha-beta-depleted transplantation in children. Library preparation (for TCRbeta) was performed with unique molecular identifiers. Each CDR3 protein is one row after TCRdb ran MiXCR on the PCR reads. In the table there are around 410,000 distinct CDR3 sequences, roughly 10% of which are singletons. The sequences come from PBMCs from the stem cell graft donor, collected from the stem cell graft. Source of these receptors: a human donor who donated a stem cell graft to a child with acute myeloid leukemia.

This clonotype came up many times. This chain joins TRBV12-3 or TRBV12-4 and TRBJ2-5; 9 bases fit TRBD2. This CDR3 has 13 residues. Trimming cost V 5 bases and J 4 bases; bases outside gene matches: 2. CDR3 sequence (DNA): TGTGCCAGCAGTGGTAGCGGGAGAGAGACCCAGTACTTC. It is translated as CASSGSGRETQYF.

The chain links TRBV29-1 to TRBJ2-1; 10 bases fit TRBD2. J was trimmed by 8 bases and V by 4 bases; bases with no gene match: 8. The CDR3 spans 14 residues. CDR1 SQVTM and CDR2 ANQGSEA come from the germline V gene. CDR3 bases: TGCAGCGTTGCGATAGCGGGAGGATCGTATGAGCAGTTCTTC. Its protein product is CSVAIAGGSYEQFF.

The rearrangement links TRBV29-1 to TRBJ1-2; D possibly corresponds to TRBD1 (5 bases). Germline V gives CDR1 SQVTM, CDR2 ANQGSEA. This CDR3 has 10 residues. V gave up 4 bases and J gave up 8 bases, with 8 bases separating them. CDR3 DNA: TGCAGCGTTGGGGACTTCGGCTACACCTTC. Its translation is CSVGDFGYTF.

This clonotype was seen more than once but under ten times. The chain combines TRBV29-1 with TRBJ2-1; D ambiguous. Per the germline V gene, CDR1 is SQVTM and CDR2 is ANQGSEA. There are 12 residues in the CDR3. Deletions cut 1 base from V and 11 bases from J, with 12 bases between. This chain's CDR3 is CSVEVPAVKQFF. CDR3 in DNA: TGCAGCGTTGAAGTGCCGGCTGTTAAGCAGTTCTTC.

At least ten counts were recorded for this clonotype. The V gene is TRBV7-8, the J gene TRBJ1-1; the D is unclear. The CDR3 has 12 amino acids. V was cut by 8 bases and J by 5 bases, with 12 bases left in between. The V gene's germline CDR1 is SGHVS and CDR2 FQNEAQ. CDR3 in DNA: TGTGCCAGCTCCCTGGGTAGGACTGAAGCTTTCTTT. As protein: CASSLGRTEAFF.

There are a few counts of this clonotype. The chain carries TRBV6-5 and TRBJ1-3; D is ambiguous. This CDR3 is 15 amino acids long. V shed 2 bases and J shed 3 bases, with 11 bases lying between them. Germline assignment: CDR1 MNHEY and CDR2 SVGAGI. In DNA, the CDR3 is TGTGCCAGCAGTTACGTTCGGCCGAATGGAAACACCATATATTTT. It codes for CASSYVRPNGNTIYF.